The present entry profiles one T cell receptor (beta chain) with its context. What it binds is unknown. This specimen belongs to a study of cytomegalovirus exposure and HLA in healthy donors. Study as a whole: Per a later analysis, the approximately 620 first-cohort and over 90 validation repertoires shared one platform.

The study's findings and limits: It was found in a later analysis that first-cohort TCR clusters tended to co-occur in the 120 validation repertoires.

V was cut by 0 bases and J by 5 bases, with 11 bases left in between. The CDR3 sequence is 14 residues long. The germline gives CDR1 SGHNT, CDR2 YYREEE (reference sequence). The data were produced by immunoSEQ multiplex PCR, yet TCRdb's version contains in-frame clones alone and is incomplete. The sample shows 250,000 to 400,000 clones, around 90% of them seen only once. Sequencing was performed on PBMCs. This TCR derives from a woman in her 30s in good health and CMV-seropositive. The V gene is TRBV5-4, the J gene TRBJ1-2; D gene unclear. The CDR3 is CASSLAAVGYGYTF. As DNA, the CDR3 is TGTGCCAGCAGCTTGGCGGCAGTAGGGTATGGCTACACCTTC.